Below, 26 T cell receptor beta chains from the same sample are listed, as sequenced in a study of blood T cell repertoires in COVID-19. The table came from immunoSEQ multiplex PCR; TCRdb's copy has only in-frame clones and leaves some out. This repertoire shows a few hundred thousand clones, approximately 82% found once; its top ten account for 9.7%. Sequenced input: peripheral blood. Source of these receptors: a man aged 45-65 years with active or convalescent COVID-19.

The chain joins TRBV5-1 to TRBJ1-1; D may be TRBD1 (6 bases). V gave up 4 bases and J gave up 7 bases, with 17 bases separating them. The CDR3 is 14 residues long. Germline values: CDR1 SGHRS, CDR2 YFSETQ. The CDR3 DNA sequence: TGCGCCAGCAGCCTACAGGGAGGGTTTAATGAAGCTTTCTTT. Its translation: CASSLQGGFNEAFF.

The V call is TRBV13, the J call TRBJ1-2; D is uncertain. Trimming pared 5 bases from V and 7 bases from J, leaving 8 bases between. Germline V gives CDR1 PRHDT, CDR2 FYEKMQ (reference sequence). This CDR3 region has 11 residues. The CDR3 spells CASSTYLGYTF. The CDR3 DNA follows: TGTGCCAGCAGCACCTACCTTGGCTACACCTTC.

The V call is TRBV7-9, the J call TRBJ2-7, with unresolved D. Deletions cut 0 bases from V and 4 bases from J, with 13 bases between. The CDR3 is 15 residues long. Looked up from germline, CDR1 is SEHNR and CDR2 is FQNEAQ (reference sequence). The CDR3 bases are TGTGCCAGCAGCTTAGCGGCAGACAACCTTTACGAGCAGTACTTC. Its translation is CASSLAADNLYEQYF.

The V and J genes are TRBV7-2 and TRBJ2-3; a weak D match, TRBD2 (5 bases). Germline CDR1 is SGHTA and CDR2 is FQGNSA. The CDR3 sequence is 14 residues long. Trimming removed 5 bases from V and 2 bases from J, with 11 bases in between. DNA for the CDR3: TGTGCCAGCAGCCTTAGCGCGACCACAGATACGCAGTATTTT. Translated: CASSLSATTDTQYF.

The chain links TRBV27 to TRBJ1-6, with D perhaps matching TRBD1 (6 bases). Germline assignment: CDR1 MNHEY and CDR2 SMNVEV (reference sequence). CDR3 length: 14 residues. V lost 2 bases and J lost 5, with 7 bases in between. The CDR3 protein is CASSLGGHNSPLHF. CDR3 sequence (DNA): TGTGCCAGCAGTTTAGGGGGCCATAATTCACCCCTCCACTTT.

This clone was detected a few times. CDR3 protein: CASSYYQGENSPLHF. CDR3 bases: TGTGCCAGCAGTTACTACCAGGGGGAGAATTCACCCCTCCACTTT. The chain is built from TRBV6-6 and TRBJ1-6; 7 positions match TRBD1. J gave up 7 bases and V 1 base, and 4 bases lay outside the gene matches. The germline gives CDR1 MNHNY, CDR2 SVGAGI (reference sequence). The CDR3 has 15 amino acids.

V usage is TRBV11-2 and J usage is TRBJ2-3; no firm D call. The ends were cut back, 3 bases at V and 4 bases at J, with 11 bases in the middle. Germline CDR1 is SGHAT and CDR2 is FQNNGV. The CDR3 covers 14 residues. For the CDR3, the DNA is TGTGCCAGCAGCTTTCTAACCTCCCCAGATACGCAGTATTTT. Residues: CASSFLTSPDTQYF.

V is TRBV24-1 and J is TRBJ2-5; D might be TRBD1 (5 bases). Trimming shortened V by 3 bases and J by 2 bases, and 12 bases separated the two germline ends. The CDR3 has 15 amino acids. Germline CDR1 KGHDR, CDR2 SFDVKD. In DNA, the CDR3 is TGTGCCACCAGTGATCGCCAGGGAACTCAAGAGACCCAGTACTTC. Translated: CATSDRQGTQETQYF.

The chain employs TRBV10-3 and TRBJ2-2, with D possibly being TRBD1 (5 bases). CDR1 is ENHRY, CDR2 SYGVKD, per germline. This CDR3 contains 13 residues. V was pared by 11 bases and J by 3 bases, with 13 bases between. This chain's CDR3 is CASRSRDTGELFF. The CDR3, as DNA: TGTGCCTCCCGGTCCAGGGACACCGGGGAGCTGTTTTTT.

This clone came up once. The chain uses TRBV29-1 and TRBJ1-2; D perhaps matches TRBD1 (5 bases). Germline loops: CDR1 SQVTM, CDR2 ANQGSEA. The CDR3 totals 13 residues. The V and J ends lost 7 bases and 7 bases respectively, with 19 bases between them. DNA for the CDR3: TGCAGCGCCGACAACCGGGGGTCTAGTGGCTACACCTTC. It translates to CSADNRGSSGYTF.

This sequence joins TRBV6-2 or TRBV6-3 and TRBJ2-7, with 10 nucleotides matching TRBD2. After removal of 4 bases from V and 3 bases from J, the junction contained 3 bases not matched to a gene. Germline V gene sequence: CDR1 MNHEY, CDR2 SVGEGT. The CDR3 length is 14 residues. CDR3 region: CASSLTSGFYEQYF. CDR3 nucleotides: TGTGCCAGCAGTTTGACTAGCGGGTTCTACGAGCAGTACTTC.

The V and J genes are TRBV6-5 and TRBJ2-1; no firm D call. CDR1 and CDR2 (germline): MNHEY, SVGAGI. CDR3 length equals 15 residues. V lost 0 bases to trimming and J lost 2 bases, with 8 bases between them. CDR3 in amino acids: CASSYSDAAYNEQFF. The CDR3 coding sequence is TGTGCCAGCAGTTACTCTGACGCGGCCTACAATGAGCAGTTCTTC.

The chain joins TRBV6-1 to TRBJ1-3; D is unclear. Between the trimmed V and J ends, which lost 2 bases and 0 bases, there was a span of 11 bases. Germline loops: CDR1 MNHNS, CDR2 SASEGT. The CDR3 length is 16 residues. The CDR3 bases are TGTGCCAGCAGTGAACGGGAGAGTTCCTCTGGAAACACCATATATTTT. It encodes CASSERESSSGNTIYF.

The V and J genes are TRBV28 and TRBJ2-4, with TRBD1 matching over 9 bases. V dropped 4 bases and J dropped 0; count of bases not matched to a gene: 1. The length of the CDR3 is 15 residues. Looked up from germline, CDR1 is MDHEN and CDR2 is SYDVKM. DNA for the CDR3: TGTGCCAGCAGTTACAGGGGGCTAGCCAAAAACATTCAGTACTTC. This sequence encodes CASSYRGLAKNIQYF.

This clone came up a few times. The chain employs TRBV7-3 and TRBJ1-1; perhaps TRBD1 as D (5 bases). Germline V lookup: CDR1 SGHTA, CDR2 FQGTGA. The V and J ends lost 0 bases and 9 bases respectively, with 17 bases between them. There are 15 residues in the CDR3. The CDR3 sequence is CASSLTRGTERQAFF. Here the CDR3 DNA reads TGTGCCAGCAGCTTAACGCGCGGGACGGAGAGACAAGCTTTCTTT. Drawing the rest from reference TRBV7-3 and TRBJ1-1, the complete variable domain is GAGVSQTPSNKVTEKGKYVELRCDPISGHTALYWYRQSLGQGPEFLIYFQGTGAADDSGLPNDRFFAVRPEGSVSTLKIQRTERGDSAVYLCASSLTRGTERQAFFGQGTRLTVV.

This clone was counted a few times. CDR3 nucleotide sequence: TGTGCCAGCAGCCGCGAGGCCAGGGGAGTGGTGGAAAATTCACCCCTCCACTTT. This translates into CASSREARGVVENSPLHF. The rearrangement joins TRBV27 to TRBJ1-6; maybe TRBD1 (6 bases). The CDR3 is 18 residues long. V lost 6 bases and J 7 bases, leaving 25 bases between the germline ends. Germline values: CDR1 MNHEY, CDR2 SMNVEV (reference sequence).

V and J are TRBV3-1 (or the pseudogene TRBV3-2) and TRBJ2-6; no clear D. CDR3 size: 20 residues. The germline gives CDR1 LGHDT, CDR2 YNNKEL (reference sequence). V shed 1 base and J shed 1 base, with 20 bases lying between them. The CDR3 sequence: CASSQGSFSLTLSGANVLTF. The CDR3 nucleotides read TGTGCCAGCAGCCAAGGTTCTTTCTCACTCACCTTATCTGGGGCCAACGTCCTGACTTTC.

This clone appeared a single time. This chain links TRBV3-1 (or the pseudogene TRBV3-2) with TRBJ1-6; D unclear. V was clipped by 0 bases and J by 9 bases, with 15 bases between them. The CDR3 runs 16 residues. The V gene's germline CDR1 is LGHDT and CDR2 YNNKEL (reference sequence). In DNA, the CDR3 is TGTGCCAGCAGCCAAGATCCGGTCCTGGGAGTTTCACCCCTCCACTTT. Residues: CASSQDPVLGVSPLHF.

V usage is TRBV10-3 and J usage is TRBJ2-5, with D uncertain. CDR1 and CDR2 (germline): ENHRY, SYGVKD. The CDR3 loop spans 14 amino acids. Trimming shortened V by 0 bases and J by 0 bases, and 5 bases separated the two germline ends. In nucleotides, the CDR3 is TGTGCCATCAGTGAGTCGACATACCAAGAGACCCAGTACTTC. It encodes CAISESTYQETQYF.

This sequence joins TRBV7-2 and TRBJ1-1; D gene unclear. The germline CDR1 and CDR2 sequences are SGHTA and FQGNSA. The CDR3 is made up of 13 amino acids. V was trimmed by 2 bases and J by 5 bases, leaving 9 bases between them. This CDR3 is CASSLNGVTEAFF. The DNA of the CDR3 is TGTGCCAGCAGCTTAAACGGGGTAACTGAAGCTTTCTTT.

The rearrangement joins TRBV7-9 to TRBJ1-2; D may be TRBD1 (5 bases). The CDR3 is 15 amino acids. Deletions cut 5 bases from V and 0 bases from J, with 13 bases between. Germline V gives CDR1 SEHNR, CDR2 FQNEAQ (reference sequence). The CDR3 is CASSQADSANYGYTF. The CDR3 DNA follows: TGTGCCAGCAGCCAAGCAGACAGTGCTAACTATGGCTACACCTTC. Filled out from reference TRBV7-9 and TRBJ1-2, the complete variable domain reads DTGVSQNPRHKITKRGQNVTFRCDPISEHNRLYWYRQTLGQGPEFLTYFQNEAQLEKSRLLSDRFSAERPKGSFSTLEIQRTEQGDSAMYLCASSQADSANYGYTFGSGTRLTVV.

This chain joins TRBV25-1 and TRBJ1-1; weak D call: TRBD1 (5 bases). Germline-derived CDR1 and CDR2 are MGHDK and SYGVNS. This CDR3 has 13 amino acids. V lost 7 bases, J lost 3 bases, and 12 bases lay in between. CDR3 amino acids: CASTAGRYTEAFF. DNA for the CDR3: TGTGCCAGCACGGCAGGGAGGTACACTGAAGCTTTCTTT.

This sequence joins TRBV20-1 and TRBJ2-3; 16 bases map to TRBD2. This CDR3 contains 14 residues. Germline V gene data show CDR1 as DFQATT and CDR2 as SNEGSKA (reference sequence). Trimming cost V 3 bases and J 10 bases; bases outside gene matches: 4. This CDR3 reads CSASGTSGGDSQYF. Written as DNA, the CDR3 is TGCAGTGCTAGTGGGACTAGCGGGGGGGATTCGCAGTATTTT.

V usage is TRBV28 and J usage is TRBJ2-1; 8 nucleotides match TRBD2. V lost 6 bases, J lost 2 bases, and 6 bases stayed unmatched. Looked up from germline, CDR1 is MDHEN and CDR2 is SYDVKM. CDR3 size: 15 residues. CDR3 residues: CASRNRGGPYNEQFF. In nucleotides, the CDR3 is TGTGCCAGCAGAAATCGGGGGGGCCCCTACAATGAGCAGTTCTTC.

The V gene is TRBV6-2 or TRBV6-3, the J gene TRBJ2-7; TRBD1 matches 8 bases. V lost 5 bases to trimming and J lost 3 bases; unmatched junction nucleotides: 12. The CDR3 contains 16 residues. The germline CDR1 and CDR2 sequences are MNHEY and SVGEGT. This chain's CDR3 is CASSLWGGTGVYEQYF. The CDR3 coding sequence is TGTGCCAGCAGTCTGTGGGGTGGGACAGGCGTCTACGAGCAGTACTTC.

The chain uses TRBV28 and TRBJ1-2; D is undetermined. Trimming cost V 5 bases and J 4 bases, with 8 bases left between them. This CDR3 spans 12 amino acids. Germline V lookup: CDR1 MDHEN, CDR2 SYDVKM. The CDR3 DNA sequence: TGTGCCAGCAGTGCAGCGATCTATGGCTACACCTTC. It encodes CASSAAIYGYTF.